One sample yielded the 20 T cell receptor beta chains listed below, sequenced in a study of blood T cell repertoires in COVID-19. Using immunoSEQ multiplex PCR, the repertoire was profiled, and TCRdb retains in-frame clones only, with some absent. In the table there are some 200,000 clones, 85% to 90% of which are singletons. Sequenced: peripheral blood. The receptor source for this set is a man older than 75 with acute or convalescent COVID-19.

This rearrangement joins TRBV28 to TRBJ1-1, with D unclear. The CDR3 is 14 amino acids. The germline V gene has CDR1 MDHEN and CDR2 SYDVKM. V was trimmed by 6 bases and J by 3 bases, leaving 14 bases between them. CDR3 region: CASSSGSEDTEAFF. The CDR3 DNA sequence: TGTGCCAGCAGCTCCGGGAGCGAGGACACTGAAGCTTTCTTT. Based on the CDR3 plus reference TRBV28 and TRBJ1-1, the full variable domain is DVKVTQSSRYLVKRTGEKVFLECVQDMDHENMFWYRQDPGLGLRLIYFSYDVKMKEKGDIPEGYSVSREKKERFSLILESASTNQTSMYLCASSSGSEDTEAFFGQGTRLTVV.

This chain links TRBV11-2 with TRBJ2-1, with D tentatively TRBD1 (8 bases). This CDR3 has 16 amino acids. Deletions cut 8 bases from V and 4 bases from J, with 21 bases between. CDR1 and CDR2 (germline): SGHAT, FQNNGV. The CDR3 DNA reads TGTGCCAGCTGGACACGACAGGGGAGGGGATACAATGAGCAGTTCTTC. Its protein product is CASWTRQGRGYNEQFF.

The rearrangement links TRBV10-3 to TRBJ1-1, with 7 nucleotides matching TRBD1. The germline gives CDR1 ENHRY, CDR2 SYGVKD. Trimming took 3 bases from V and 11 from J; bases not matched to a gene: 9. The CDR3 is 13 amino acids. Here the CDR3 DNA reads TGTGCCATCAGTGACCTCGGACAGGCCAGGGCTTTCTTT. It is translated as CAISDLGQARAFF.

The chain has TRBV21-1 and TRBJ1-4; the D call in the table, TRBD1, was not verified against the DNA. TRBV21-1 is tagged as a pseudogene. The CDR3 covers 19 residues. In nucleotides, the CDR3 is TGTGCCAGCAGCAGGGGGACAGGCAGAACCGATTCGGGGGGTGAAAAACTGTTTTTT. This codes for CASSRGTGRTDSGGEKLFF.

The CDR3, as DNA: TGTGCCTGGAGAGTTCAGGGGGAGGTTGGCTACACCTTC. Residues: CAWRVQGEVGYTF. The V gene is TRBV30, the J gene TRBJ1-2, with TRBD1 matching 7 bases. The CDR3 extends over 13 amino acids. The germline V gene encodes CDR1 GTSNPN and CDR2 SVGIG (reference sequence). With V trimmed by 3 bases and J by 7 bases, 8 bases remained unmatched. Drawing the rest from reference TRBV30 and TRBJ1-2, the complete variable domain is SQTIHQWPATLVQPVGSPLSLECTVEGTSNPNLYWYRQAAGRGLQLLFYSVGIGQISSEVPQNLSASRPQDRQFILSSKKLLLSDSGFYLCAWRVQGEVGYTFGSGTRLTVV.

V gene TRBV7-9 combines with J gene TRBJ2-1; TRBD1 aligns across 7 bases. CDR3 length: 14 residues. Losses at the gene ends were 4 bases for V and 8 bases for J; bases not matched to a gene: 8. The germline V gene encodes CDR1 SEHNR and CDR2 FQNEAQ (reference sequence). The CDR3 nucleotides are TGTGCCAGCAGCTCCCGACAGGGTCGGGATGAGCAGTTCTTC. Its protein is CASSSRQGRDEQFF.

The rearrangement links TRBV5-5 to TRBJ1-4; a possible D gene is TRBD1 (6 bases). This CDR3 has 15 residues. Germline lookup yields CDR1 SGHKS and CDR2 YYEKEE (reference sequence). Trimming cost V 3 bases and J 1 base, with 10 bases left between them. CDR3 DNA sequence: TGTGCCAGCAGCTACGGACAGTTAACTAATGAAAAACTGTTTTTT. It yields the protein CASSYGQLTNEKLFF.

This chain links TRBV2 with TRBJ1-5; no firm D call. In germline, CDR1 is SNHLY, CDR2 FYNNEI. Between the trimmed V and J ends, which lost 7 bases and 0 bases, there was a span of 10 bases. The CDR3 runs 14 residues. The CDR3 sequence is CASKGGLSNQPQHF. For the CDR3, the DNA is TGTGCCAGCAAGGGAGGGCTTAGCAATCAGCCCCAGCATTTT.

The genes are TRBV30 and TRBJ1-2, with 7 bases aligning to TRBD1. This CDR3 has 12 residues. The V and J ends lost 5 bases and 7 bases, in that order; junction bases with no gene match: 7. The V gene's germline CDR1 is GTSNPN and CDR2 SVGIG (reference sequence). The CDR3 DNA reads as TGTGCCTGGCGACAGGGTCCTAGTGGCTACACCTTC. Translation gives CAWRQGPSGYTF.

Points on this clone: At the DNA level, this CDR3 is encoded by other sequences in the same sample as well. The J gene is TRBJ2-2, the V gene TRBV19, with TRBD1 identical over 11 bases. Germline V gene lookup returns CDR1 LNHDA and CDR2 SQIVND (reference sequence). Trimming took 6 bases from V and 0 from J; bases not matched to a gene: 3. CDR3 length: 16 residues. The CDR3 DNA is TGTGCCAGTAGGCCGGGACAGGGGGCGAACACCGGGGAGCTGTTTTTT. Protein sequence: CASRPGQGANTGELFF.

This clone was seen a single time. The chain has TRBV30 and TRBJ2-7; TRBD2 might be the D (5 bases). Germline CDR1 and CDR2: GTSNPN and SVGIG (reference sequence). The length of the CDR3 is 16 residues. Trimming pared 2 bases from V and 12 bases from J, leaving 29 bases between. The CDR3 loop is CAWSFSRGSRAKSRYF. The CDR3 region has the DNA TGTGCCTGGAGTTTCTCCAGAGGGTCAAGGGCGAAATCCCGGTACTTC.

V and J are TRBV30 and TRBJ2-3; perhaps TRBD1 as D (5 bases). Germline values: CDR1 GTSNPN, CDR2 SVGIG (reference sequence). V was shortened by 0 bases and J by 2 bases, with 6 bases between the two germline ends. CDR3 length: 13 amino acids. DNA of the CDR3: TGTGCCTGGAGTGTTGGGGCCACAGATACGCAGTATTTT. This codes for CAWSVGATDTQYF.

V gene TRBV6-1 combines with J gene TRBJ1-5; 8 nucleotides agree with TRBD1. This CDR3 has 15 residues. Germline V gene data show CDR1 as MNHNS and CDR2 as SASEGT. V lost 1 base and J lost 6; bases outside the gene matches: 5. The CDR3 region has the DNA TGTGCCAGCAGTGAAGGCGCAGGGGGCGGTCAGCCCCAGCATTTT. It yields the protein CASSEGAGGGQPQHF.

This chain links TRBV24-1 with TRBJ2-2; TRBD1 matches at 7 bases. Losses at the gene ends were 4 bases for V and 6 bases for J; bases not matched to a gene: 7. Germline loops: CDR1 KGHDR, CDR2 SFDVKD. This CDR3 spans 15 amino acids. In nucleotides, the CDR3 is TGTGCCACCAGTGACCCCAAGACAGGGCCCGGGGAGCTGTTTTTT. The encoded protein is CATSDPKTGPGELFF.

V gene TRBV10-3 combines with J gene TRBJ2-1, with 10 bases lining up with TRBD2. The germline gives CDR1 ENHRY, CDR2 SYGVKD. The CDR3 consists of 15 residues. With V trimmed by 6 bases and J by 4 bases, 6 bases remained unmatched. In DNA, the CDR3 is TGTGCCATCAGACCCGGGACTAGCGATTACAATGAGCAGTTCTTC. This encodes CAIRPGTSDYNEQFF.

The CDR3 reads CASSWDRGPAYYGYTF. CDR3 DNA: TGTGCCAGCAGCTGGGACAGGGGCCCCGCTTACTATGGCTACACCTTC. The V and J genes are TRBV5-4 and TRBJ1-2; 10 bases are a match to TRBD1. The germline V gene has CDR1 SGHNT and CDR2 YYREEE (reference sequence). This CDR3 region has 16 residues. The J segment lost 3 bases and the V segment lost 3 bases, leaving 8 bases of the junction unmatched.

The V call is TRBV19, the J call TRBJ1-1; TRBD1 aligns across 11 bases. This CDR3 comprises 15 residues. Trimming took 6 bases from V and 4 from J; bases not matched to a gene: 7. Germline CDR1 reads LNHDA; CDR2 reads SQIVND (reference sequence). The CDR3 reads CASSPGQGAGTEAFF. CDR3 in DNA: TGTGCCAGTAGCCCAGGACAGGGGGCCGGCACTGAAGCTTTCTTT.

The chain is built from TRBV7-9 and TRBJ2-7, with 9 bases matching TRBD1. The CDR3 contains 17 residues. Germline-derived CDR1 and CDR2 are SEHNR and FQNEAQ (reference sequence). With 0 bases clipped from V and 6 bases from J, the junction kept 12 bases outside the gene matches. CDR3 residues: CASSLATGTGSFREQYF. The CDR3 DNA reads as TGTGCCAGCAGCTTAGCAACCGGGACAGGGTCTTTTCGCGAGCAGTACTTC.

The V gene is TRBV5-1, the J gene TRBJ1-2; possible D gene TRBD1, 6 bases. The CDR3 is 14 residues long. Germline lookup yields CDR1 SGHRS and CDR2 YFSETQ. Trimming left V 0 bases short and J 7 bases short, with 13 bases between. This CDR3 reads CASSLDGGPLGYTF. CDR3 bases: TGCGCCAGCAGCTTGGACGGGGGGCCCCTTGGCTACACCTTC.

The genes are TRBV6-5 and TRBJ2-2, with TRBD1 identical over 12 bases. Trimming removed 6 bases from V and 5 bases from J; junction bases left unmatched: 4. The CDR3 has 15 amino acids. Germline V gives CDR1 MNHEY, CDR2 SVGAGI. The CDR3 DNA reads TGTGCCAGCAGGCCGGGACAGGGGGCGACCGGGGAGCTGTTTTTT. Its protein is CASRPGQGATGELFF.